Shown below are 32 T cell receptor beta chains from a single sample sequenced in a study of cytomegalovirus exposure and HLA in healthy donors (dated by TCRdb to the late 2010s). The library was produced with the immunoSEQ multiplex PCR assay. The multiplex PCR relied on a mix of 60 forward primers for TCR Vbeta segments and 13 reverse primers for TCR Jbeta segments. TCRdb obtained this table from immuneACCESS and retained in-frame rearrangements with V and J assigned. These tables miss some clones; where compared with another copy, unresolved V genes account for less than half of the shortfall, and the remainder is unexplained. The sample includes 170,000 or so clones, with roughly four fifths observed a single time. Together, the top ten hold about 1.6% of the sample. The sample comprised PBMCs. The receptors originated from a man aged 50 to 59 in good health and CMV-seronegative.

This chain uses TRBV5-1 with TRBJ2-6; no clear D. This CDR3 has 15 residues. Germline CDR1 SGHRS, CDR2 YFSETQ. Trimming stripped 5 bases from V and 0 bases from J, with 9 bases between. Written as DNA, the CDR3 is TGCGCCAGCAGTGTAGATTCCTCTGGGGCCAACGTCCTGACTTTC. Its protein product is CASSVDSSGANVLTF.

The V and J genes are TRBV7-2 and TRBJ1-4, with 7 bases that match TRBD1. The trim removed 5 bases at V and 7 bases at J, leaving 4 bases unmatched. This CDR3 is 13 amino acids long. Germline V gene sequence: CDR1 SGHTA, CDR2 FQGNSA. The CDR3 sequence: CASSAGTVEKLFF. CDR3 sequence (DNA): TGTGCCAGCAGCGCCGGGACAGTTGAAAAACTGTTTTTT.

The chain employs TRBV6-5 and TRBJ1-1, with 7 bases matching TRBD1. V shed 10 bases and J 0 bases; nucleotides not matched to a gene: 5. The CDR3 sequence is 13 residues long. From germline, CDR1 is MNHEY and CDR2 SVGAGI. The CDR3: CATADRLNTEAFF. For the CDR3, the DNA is TGTGCCACCGCGGACAGGTTGAACACTGAAGCTTTCTTT.

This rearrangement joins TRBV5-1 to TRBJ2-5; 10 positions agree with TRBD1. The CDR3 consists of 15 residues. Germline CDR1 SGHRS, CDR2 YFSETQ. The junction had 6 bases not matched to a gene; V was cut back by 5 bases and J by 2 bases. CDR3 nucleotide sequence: TGCGCCAGCAGTCGACAGGGGGCGCCTCAAGAGACCCAGTACTTC. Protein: CASSRQGAPQETQYF. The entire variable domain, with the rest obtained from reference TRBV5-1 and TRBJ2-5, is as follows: KAGVTQTPRYLIKTRGQQVTLSCSPISGHRSVSWYQQTPGQGLQFLFEYFSETQRNKGNFPGRFSGRQFSNSRSEMNVSTLELGDSALYLCASSRQGAPQETQYFGPGTRLLVL.

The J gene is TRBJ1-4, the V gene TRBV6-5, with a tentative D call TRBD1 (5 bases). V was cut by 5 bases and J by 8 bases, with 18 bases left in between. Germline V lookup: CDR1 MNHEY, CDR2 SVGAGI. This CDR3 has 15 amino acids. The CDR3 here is CASSPRQNIGEKLFF. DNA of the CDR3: TGTGCCAGCAGTCCGCGACAGAACATTGGGGAAAAACTGTTTTTT.

The CDR3 here is CASSYSGQGHQPQHF. The CDR3 coding sequence is TGTGCCAGCAGTTACTCTGGACAGGGGCATCAGCCCCAGCATTTT. The rearrangement uses TRBV6-5 and TRBJ1-5, with 9 bases that match TRBD1. The length of the CDR3 is 15 residues. Germline V gene lookup returns CDR1 MNHEY and CDR2 SVGAGI. V trimming: 0 bases; J trimming: 5 bases; junction bases outside the gene matches: 2.

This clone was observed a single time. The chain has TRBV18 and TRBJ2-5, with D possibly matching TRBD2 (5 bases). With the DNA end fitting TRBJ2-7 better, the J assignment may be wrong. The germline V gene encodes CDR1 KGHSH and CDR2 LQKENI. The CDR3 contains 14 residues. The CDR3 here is CASSPGGSPYEQYF. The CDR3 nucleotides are TGTGCCAGCTCACCTGGCGGGTCTCCATACGAGCAGTACTTC.

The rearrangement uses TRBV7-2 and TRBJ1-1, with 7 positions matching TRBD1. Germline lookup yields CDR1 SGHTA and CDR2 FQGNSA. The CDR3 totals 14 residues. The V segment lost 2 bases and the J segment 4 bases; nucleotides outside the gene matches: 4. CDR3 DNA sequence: TGTGCCAGCAGCTTAATTCAGGGGGGCACTGAAGCTTTCTTT. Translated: CASSLIQGGTEAFF.

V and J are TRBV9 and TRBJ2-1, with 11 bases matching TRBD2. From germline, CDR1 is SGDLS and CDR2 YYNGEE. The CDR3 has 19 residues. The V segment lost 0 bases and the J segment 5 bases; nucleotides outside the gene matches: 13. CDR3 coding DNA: TGTGCCAGCAGCGTAGGAGGCGGGGTTAGCGGGGGGGGAAACAATGAGCAGTTCTTC. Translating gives CASSVGGGVSGGGNNEQFF. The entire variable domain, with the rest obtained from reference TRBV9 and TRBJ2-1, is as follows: DSGVTQTPKHLITATGQRVTLRCSPRSGDLSVYWYQQSLDQGLQFLIQYYNGEERAKGNILERFSAQQFPDLHSELNLSSLELGDSALYFCASSVGGGVSGGGNNEQFFGPGTRLTVL.

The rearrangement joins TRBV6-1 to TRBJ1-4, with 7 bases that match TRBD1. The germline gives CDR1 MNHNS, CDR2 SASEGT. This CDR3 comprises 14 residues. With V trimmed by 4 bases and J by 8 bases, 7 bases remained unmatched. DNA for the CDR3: TGTGCCAGCAGTGGACAGGGTAGTTGGGAAAAACTGTTTTTT. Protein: CASSGQGSWEKLFF.

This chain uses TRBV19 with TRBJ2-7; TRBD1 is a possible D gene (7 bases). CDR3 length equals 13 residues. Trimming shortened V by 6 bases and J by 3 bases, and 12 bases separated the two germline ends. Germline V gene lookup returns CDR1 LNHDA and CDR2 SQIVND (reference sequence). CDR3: CASSDQGGYEQYF. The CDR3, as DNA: TGTGCCAGTAGCGACCAGGGGGGCTACGAGCAGTACTTC.

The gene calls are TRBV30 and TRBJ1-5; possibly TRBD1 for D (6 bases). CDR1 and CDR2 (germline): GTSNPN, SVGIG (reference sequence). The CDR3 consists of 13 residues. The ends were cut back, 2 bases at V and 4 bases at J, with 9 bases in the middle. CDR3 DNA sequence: TGTGCCTGGAGTAGGGGACATAATCAGCCCCAGCATTTT. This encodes CAWSRGHNQPQHF.

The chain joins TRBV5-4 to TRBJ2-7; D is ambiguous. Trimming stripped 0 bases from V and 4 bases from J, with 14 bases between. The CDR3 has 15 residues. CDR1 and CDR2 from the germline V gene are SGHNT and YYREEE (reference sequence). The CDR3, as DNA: TGTGCCAGCAGCTTGGGGTTGGGCAGCCCATACGAGCAGTACTTC. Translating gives CASSLGLGSPYEQYF.

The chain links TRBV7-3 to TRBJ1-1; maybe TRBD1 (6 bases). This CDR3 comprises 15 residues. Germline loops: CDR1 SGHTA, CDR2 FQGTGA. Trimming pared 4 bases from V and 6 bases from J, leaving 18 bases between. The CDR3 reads CASSSQAGAKAEAFF. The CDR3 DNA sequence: TGTGCCAGCAGCTCCCAGGCGGGGGCGAAGGCTGAAGCTTTCTTT.

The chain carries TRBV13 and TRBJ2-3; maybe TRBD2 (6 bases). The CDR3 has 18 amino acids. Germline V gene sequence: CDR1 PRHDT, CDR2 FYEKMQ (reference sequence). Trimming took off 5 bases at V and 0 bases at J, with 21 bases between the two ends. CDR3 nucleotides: TGTGCCAGCAGCCCGTCCCCATTAGCGGAACTTAGCACAGATACGCAGTATTTT. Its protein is CASSPSPLAELSTDTQYF. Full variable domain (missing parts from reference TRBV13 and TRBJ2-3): AAGVIQSPRHLIKEKRETATLKCYPIPRHDTVYWYQQGPGQDPQFLISFYEKMQSDKGSIPDRFSAQQFSDYHSELNMSSLELGDSALYFCASSPSPLAELSTDTQYFGPGTRLTVL.

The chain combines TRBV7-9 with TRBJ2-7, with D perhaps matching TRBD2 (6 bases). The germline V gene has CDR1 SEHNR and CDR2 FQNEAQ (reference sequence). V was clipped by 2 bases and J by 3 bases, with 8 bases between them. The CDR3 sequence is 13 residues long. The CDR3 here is CASSLSGDYEQYF. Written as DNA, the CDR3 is TGTGCCAGCAGCTTATCGGGGGACTACGAGCAGTACTTC.

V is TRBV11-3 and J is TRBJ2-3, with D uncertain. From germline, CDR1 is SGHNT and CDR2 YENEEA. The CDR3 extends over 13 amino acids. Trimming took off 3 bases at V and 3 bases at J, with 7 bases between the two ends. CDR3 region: CASSFPGTDTQYF. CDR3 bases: TGTGCCAGCAGCTTTCCCGGGACAGATACGCAGTATTTT.

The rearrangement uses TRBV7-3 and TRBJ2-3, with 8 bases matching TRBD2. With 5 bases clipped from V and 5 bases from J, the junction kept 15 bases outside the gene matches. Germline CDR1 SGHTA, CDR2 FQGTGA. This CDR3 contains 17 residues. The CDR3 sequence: CASSPTFARGAGDTQYF. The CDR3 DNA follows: TGTGCCAGCAGCCCAACCTTCGCGCGGGGGGCCGGAGATACGCAGTATTTT. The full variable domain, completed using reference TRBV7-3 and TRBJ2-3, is GAGVSQTPSNKVTEKGKYVELRCDPISGHTALYWYRQSLGQGPEFLIYFQGTGAADDSGLPNDRFFAVRPEGSVSTLKIQRTERGDSAVYLCASSPTFARGAGDTQYFGPGTRLTVL.

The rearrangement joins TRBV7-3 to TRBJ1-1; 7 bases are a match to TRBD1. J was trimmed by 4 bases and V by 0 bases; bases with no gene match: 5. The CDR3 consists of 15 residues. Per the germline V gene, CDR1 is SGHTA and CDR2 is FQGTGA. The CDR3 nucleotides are TGTGCCAGCAGCTTAACTCCGACAGGGACCACTGAAGCTTTCTTT. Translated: CASSLTPTGTTEAFF.

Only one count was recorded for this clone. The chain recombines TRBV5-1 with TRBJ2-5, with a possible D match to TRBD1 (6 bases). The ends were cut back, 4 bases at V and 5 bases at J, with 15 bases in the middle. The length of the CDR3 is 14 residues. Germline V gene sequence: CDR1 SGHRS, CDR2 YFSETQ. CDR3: CASSIGTSGETQYF. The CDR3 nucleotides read TGCGCCAGCAGCATTGGGACATCTGGGGAGACCCAGTACTTC.

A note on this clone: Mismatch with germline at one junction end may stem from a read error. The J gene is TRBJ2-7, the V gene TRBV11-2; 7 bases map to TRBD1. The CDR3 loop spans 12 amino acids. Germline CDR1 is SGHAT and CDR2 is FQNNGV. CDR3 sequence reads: CASSFIQGSADF. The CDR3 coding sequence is TGTGCCAGCAGCTTTATACAGGGGTCCGCGGACTTC.

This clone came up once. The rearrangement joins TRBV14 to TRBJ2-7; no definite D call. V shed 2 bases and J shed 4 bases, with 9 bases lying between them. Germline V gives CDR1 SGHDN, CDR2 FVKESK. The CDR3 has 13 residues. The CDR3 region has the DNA TGTGCCAGCAGCCAAAATCTCGGGTACGAGCAGTACTTC. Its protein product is CASSQNLGYEQYF.

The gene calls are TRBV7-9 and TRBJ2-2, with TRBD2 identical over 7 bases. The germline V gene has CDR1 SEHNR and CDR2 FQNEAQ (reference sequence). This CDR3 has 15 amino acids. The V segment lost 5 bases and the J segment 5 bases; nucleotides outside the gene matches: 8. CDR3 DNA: TGTGCCAGCAGCCCAGGACTAGTTGGTACCGGGGAGCTGTTTTTT. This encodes CASSPGLVGTGELFF.

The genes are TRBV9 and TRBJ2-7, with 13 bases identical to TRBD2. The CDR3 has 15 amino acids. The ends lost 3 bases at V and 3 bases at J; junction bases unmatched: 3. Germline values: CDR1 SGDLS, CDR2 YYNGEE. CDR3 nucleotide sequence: TGTGCCAGCAGCGCGGGACTAGCGGGAAACTACGAGCAGTACTTC. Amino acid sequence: CASSAGLAGNYEQYF.

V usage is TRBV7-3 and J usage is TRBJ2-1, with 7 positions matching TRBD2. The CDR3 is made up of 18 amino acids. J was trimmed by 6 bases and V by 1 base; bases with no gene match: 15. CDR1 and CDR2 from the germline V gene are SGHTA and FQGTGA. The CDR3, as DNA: TGTGCCAGCAGCTTAATAGGCGGGAGCCAGTCTATCGGCAATGAGCAGTTCTTC. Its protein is CASSLIGGSQSIGNEQFF.

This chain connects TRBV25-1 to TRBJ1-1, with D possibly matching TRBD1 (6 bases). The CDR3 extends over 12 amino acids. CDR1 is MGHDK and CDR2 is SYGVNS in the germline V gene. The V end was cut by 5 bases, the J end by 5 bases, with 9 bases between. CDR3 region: CASSTGYTEAFF. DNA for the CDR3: TGTGCCAGCAGTACAGGGTATACTGAAGCTTTCTTT.

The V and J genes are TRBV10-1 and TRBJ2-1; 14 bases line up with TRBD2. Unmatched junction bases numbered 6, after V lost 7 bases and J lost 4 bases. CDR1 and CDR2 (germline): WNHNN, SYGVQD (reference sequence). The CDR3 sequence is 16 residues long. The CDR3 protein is CASTRTSGRLYNEQFF. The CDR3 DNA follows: TGCGCCAGCACCCGGACTAGCGGGAGGTTGTACAATGAGCAGTTCTTC.

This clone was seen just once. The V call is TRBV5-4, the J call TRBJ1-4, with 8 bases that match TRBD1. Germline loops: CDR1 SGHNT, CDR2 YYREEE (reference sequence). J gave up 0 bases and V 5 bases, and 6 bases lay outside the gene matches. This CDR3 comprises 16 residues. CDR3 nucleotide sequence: TGTGCCAGCAGGCCAGGGGGCGTAGCAACTAATGAAAAACTGTTTTTT. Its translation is CASRPGGVATNEKLFF.

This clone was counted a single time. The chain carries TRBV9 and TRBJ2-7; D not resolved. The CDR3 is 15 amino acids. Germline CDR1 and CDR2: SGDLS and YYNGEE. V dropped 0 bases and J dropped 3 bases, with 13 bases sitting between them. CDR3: CASSVGSDSIYEQYF. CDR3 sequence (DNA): TGTGCCAGCAGCGTAGGGAGCGATTCCATCTACGAGCAGTACTTC.

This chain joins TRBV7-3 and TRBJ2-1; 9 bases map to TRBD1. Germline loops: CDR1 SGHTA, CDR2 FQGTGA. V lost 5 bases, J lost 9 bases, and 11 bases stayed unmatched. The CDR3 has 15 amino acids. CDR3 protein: CASSINRGRPGEQFF. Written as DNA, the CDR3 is TGTGCCAGCAGCATAAACAGGGGGCGCCCAGGTGAGCAGTTCTTC.

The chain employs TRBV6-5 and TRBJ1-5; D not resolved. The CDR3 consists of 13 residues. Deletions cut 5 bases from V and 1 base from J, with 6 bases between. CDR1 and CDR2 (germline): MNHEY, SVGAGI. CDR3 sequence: CASSPRSNQPQHF. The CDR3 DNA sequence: TGTGCCAGCAGTCCTAGAAGCAATCAGCCCCAGCATTTT.

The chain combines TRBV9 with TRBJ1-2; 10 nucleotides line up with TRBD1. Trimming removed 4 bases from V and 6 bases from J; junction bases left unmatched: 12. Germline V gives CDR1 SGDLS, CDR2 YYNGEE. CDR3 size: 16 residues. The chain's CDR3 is CASSPSQTGGANGYTF. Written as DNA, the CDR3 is TGTGCCAGCAGCCCCAGCCAGACAGGGGGCGCAAATGGCTACACCTTC.